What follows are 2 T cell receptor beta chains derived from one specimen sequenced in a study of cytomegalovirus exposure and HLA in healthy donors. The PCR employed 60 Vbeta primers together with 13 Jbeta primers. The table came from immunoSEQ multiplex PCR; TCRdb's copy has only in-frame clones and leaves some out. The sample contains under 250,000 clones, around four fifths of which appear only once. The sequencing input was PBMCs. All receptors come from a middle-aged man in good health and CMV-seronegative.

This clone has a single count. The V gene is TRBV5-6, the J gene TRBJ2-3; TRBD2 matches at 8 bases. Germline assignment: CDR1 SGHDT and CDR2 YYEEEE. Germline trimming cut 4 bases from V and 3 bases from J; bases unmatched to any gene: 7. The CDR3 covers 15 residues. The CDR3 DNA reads TGTGCCAGCAGCCAACGGGGGGGAGTGACAGATACGCAGTATTTT. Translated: CASSQRGGVTDTQYF.

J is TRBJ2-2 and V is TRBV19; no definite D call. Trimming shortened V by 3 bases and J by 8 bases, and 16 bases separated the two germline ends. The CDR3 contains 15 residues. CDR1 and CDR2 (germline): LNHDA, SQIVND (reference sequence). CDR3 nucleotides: TGTGCCAGTAGTATCGGCTCATCAGGATCTGGGGAGCTGTTTTTT. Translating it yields CASSIGSSGSGELFF.